The rows below give T cell receptor beta chains drawn from one sample of a study of human T cells and chemical hapten exposure. MiXCR, applied by TCRdb to the RACE reads, yields one record per CDR3 protein. The sample lists some 54,000 distinct CDR3 sequences, about 10% occurring once. The specimen comprised whole blood, sampled in connection with sensitization to the hapten diphenylcyclopropenone (DPC). The source is a woman aged 50 to 60 with alopecia areata. Some clones in this sample may be carry-over from other donors' samples. CDR3s include the opening cysteine and the closing phenylalanine or tryptophan. The D gene is left open where the match is weak. Where a row states a size, it is once, few, many or the class of an expanded clone; other rows omit it.

J gene | V gene | clone size | D gene | CDR3 protein | CDR3 DNA
TRBJ1-3 | TRBV28 | . | . | CASSLPLRQPHRNTIYF | TGTGCCAGCAGTCTTCCCCTGAGACAGCCGCACCGAAACACCATATATTTT
TRBJ1-1 | TRBV12-3/TRBV12-4 | many | . | CASNQQMNTEAFF | TGTGCCAGCAATCAGCAAATGAACACTGAAGCTTTCTTT
TRBJ2-1 | TRBV3-1 | . | TRBD1 | CASGPRGPLGQFF | TGTGCCAGCGGGCCCAGGGGGCCATTGGGTCAGTTCTTC
TRBJ1-1 | TRBV6-5 | . | . | CASHATEAFF | TGCGCGTCGCATGCCACTGAAGCTTTCTTT
TRBJ2-2 | TRBV7-2 | . | . | CASRGRGGELFF | TGTGCCAGCAGAGGTCGTGGCGGGGAGCTGTTTTTT
TRBJ2-1 | TRBV25-1 | . | TRBD2 | CASSERGGSGPYNEQFF | TGTGCCAGCAGTGAACGGGGCGGTAGCGGGCCTTACAATGAGCAGTTCTTC
TRBJ2-2 | TRBV29-1 | few | . | CSVSGNQNTGELFF | TGCAGCGTATCCGGGAACCAAAACACCGGGGAGCTGTTTTTT
TRBJ2-3 | TRBV2 | few | TRBD2 | CASTVQAGGSDTQYF | TGTGCCAGCACGGTCCAAGCGGGGGGCTCAGATACGCAGTATTTT
TRBJ1-6 | TRBV7-8 | few | TRBD1 | CASSSPWDRGLNSPLHF | TGTGCCAGCAGTTCCCCCTGGGACAGGGGGCTCAATTCACCCCTCCACTTT
TRBJ2-2 | TRBV9 | . | TRBD2 | CASSVGLAGNTGELFF | TGTGCCAGCAGCGTTGGACTAGCGGGCAACACCGGGGAGCTGTTTTTT
TRBJ2-1 | TRBV21-1 | . | . | CASSKGCQNQRERRDEQFF | TGTGCCAGCAGCAAAGGGTGCCAAAATCAAAGGGAAAGAAGGGATGAGCAGTTCTTC
TRBJ2-7 | TRBV28 | many | TRBD2 | CASSLLSGGREQYF | TGTGCCAGCAGTTTATTAAGCGGGGGAAGGGAGCAGTACTTC
TRBJ2-1 | TRBV29-1 | . | . | CSAEIGSSTNEQFF | TGCAGCGCCGAAATCGGGTCTAGTACCAATGAGCAGTTCTTC
TRBJ2-7 | TRBV11-2 | few | . | CASSPIRRGRSHQTTYEQYF | TGTGCCAGCAGCCCCATACGTCGTGGCAGGTCACACCAAACTACCTACGAGCAGTACTTC
TRBJ2-2 | TRBV4-1 | many | TRBD1 | CASSQMQGANTGELFF | TGCGCCAGCAGCCAGATGCAGGGGGCGAACACCGGGGAGCTGTTTTTT
TRBJ2-3 | TRBV18 | . | TRBD2 | CASSPNTGGPDTQYF | TGTGCCAGCTCACCAAATACGGGAGGGCCAGATACGCAGTATTTT
TRBJ2-3 | TRBV15 | few | . | CATSRAGFSADTQYF | TGTGCCACCAGCAGAGCGGGGTTCTCCGCAGATACGCAGTATTTT
TRBJ1-1 | TRBV28 | few | . | CASSSPDWASEAFF | TGTGCCAGCAGCTCGCCGGACTGGGCCTCTGAAGCTTTCTTT
TRBJ1-1 | TRBV29-1 | few | . | CSVEPGGTEAFF | TGCAGCGTTGAACCCGGGGGCACTGAAGCTTTCTTT
TRBJ1-1 | TRBV11-2 | many | . | CASMRQEDTEAFF | TGTGCCAGCATGAGGCAGGAAGACACTGAAGCTTTCTTT
TRBJ1-2 | TRBV5-1 | few | . | CASSSTLTGPNYGYTF | TGCGCCAGCAGCTCCACACTCACAGGGCCTAACTATGGCTACACCTTC
TRBJ1-1 | TRBV6-6 | many | . | CASSQIGGTSGEAFF | TGTGCCAGCAGTCAAATAGGGGGTACCTCAGGTGAAGCTTTCTTT
TRBJ1-1 | TRBV6-5 | many | . | CASSLPGGEAFF | TGTGCCAGCAGTCTGCCTGGAGGTGAAGCTTTCTTT
TRBJ2-7 | TRBV6-2/TRBV6-3 | . | . | CASSLSAGINYEQYF | TGTGCCAGCAGCCTTTCCGCAGGGATAAACTACGAGCAGTACTTC
TRBJ1-5 | TRBV28 | few | . | CASSSTRWGAPPIQPQHF | TGTGCCAGCAGCTCTACCAGATGGGGGGCGCCCCCCATTCAGCCCCAGCATTTT
TRBJ1-2 | TRBV28 | . | . | CASSSQGYGYTF | TGTGCCAGCAGTTCTCAGGGGTATGGCTACACCTTC
TRBJ1-2 | TRBV3-1 | many | TRBD1 | CASSQDPDRGQDRGYTF | TGTGCCAGCAGCCAAGATCCGGACAGGGGGCAGGATCGGGGCTACACCTTC
TRBJ2-5 | TRBV27 | many | TRBD2 | CASSLRRGAGGSEETQYF | TGTGCCAGCAGTCTCCGACGGGGAGCGGGGGGCTCGGAAGAGACCCAGTACTTC
TRBJ2-5 | TRBV18 | few | . | CASSPPGEETQYF | TGTGCCAGCTCACCACCCGGGGAAGAGACCCAGTACTTC
TRBJ1-2 | TRBV20-1 | many | . | CSASRGADGYTF | TGCAGTGCTAGTCGGGGAGCGGATGGCTACACCTTC
TRBJ2-1 | TRBV18 | many | . | CASSPPGGDNEQFF | TGTGCCAGCTCACCACCGGGAGGTGACAATGAGCAGTTCTTC
TRBJ1-5 | TRBV12-3/TRBV12-4 | many | TRBD1 | CASSPSGGGRHISNQPQHF | TGTGCCAGCAGTCCCTCAGGGGGAGGGCGCCATATTAGCAATCAGCCCCAGCATTTT
TRBJ2-5 | TRBV11-2 | . | . | CASSLARSGIQYF | TGTGCCAGCAGCTTAGCCCGGTCAGGAATCCAGTACTTC
TRBJ1-2 | TRBV12-3/TRBV12-4 | . | . | CASSFYQGFLNGYTF | TGTGCCAGCAGTTTTTATCAGGGGTTCCTTAATGGCTACACCTTC
TRBJ1-1 | TRBV2 | many | . | CASSRRAMNTEAFF | TGTGCCAGCAGTAGGCGAGCCATGAACACTGAAGCTTTCTTT
TRBJ2-5 | TRBV7-9 | few | . | CASSLAEQETQYF | TGTGCCAGCAGCTTAGCGGAACAAGAGACCCAGTACTTC
TRBJ1-1 | TRBV28 | . | . | CASSSPGARGEAFF | TGTGCCAGCAGCTCCCCCGGGGCCAGGGGTGAAGCTTTCTTT
TRBJ1-2 | TRBV28 | many | . | CASSLRAYGYTF | TGTGCCAGCAGCTTAAGGGCCTATGGCTACACCTTC
TRBJ1-1 | TRBV12-3/TRBV12-4 | few | . | CASSVQRTLNTEAFF | TGTGCCAGCAGTGTACAGCGAACACTGAACACTGAAGCTTTCTTT
TRBJ2-3 | TRBV29-1 | . | TRBD2 | CSVEDAAGGPDTQYF | TGCAGCGTTGAAGATGCGGCGGGGGGGCCAGATACGCAGTATTTT
TRBJ2-7 | TRBV23-1 | many | TRBD2 | CASSQSSLSGMNYEQYF | TGCGCCAGCAGTCAATCCTCGCTTAGCGGGATGAACTACGAGCAGTACTTC
TRBJ2-5 | TRBV4-1 | few | TRBD2 | CASSSRLAEQETQYF | TGCGCCAGCAGCTCCCGACTAGCGGAACAAGAGACCCAGTACTTC
TRBJ2-2 | TRBV29-1 | . | . | CSVQSGPGDDTGELFF | TGCAGCGTGCAATCTGGACCAGGGGACGACACCGGGGAGCTGTTTTTT
TRBJ1-1 | TRBV7-9 | few | . | CASSPPSGNPREAFF | TGTGCCAGCAGCCCGCCCTCAGGGAATCCGAGGGAAGCTTTCTTT
TRBJ2-2 | TRBV11-3 | . | . | CASSLGGGGELFF | TGTGCCAGCAGCTTAGGGGGTGGCGGGGAGCTGTTTTTT
TRBJ2-1 | TRBV9 | . | . | CASSVPGYNEQFF | TGTGCCAGCAGTGTGCCGGGGTACAATGAGCAGTTCTTC
TRBJ1-1 | TRBV7-9 | . | . | CASSLAVRGTEAFF | TGTGCCAGCAGCTTAGCCGTTCGGGGAACTGAAGCTTTCTTT
TRBJ2-7 | TRBV5-1 | many | . | CASSFSGQESYEQYF | TGCGCCAGCAGCTTTTCCGGGCAGGAATCCTACGAGCAGTACTTC
TRBJ2-3 | TRBV18 | . | . | CASSPYGDTQYF | TGTGCCAGCTCACCCTACGGAGATACGCAGTATTTT
TRBJ2-5 | TRBV2 | few | . | CASSPIQGGWEETQYF | TGTGCCAGCAGTCCCATCCAGGGCGGTTGGGAAGAGACCCAGTACTTC
TRBJ1-1 | TRBV11-2 | many | . | CASSSSSSQISGTEAFF | TGTGCCAGCAGCTCGTCGTCAAGCCAAATCTCGGGCACTGAAGCTTTCTTT
TRBJ2-3 | TRBV15 | few | . | CATSAQGGIGTQYF | TGTGCCACCAGCGCCCAGGGGGGGATTGGTACGCAGTATTTT
TRBJ2-2 | TRBV7-9 | many | . | CASSFAGAGELFF | TGTGCCAGCAGCTTTGCAGGGGCCGGGGAGCTGTTTTTT